The T cell receptor beta chain described here comes from a study of response to subunit inactivated influenza vaccine. Notes on the study in general: Authors proposed each seasonal influenza vaccination draws in few new T cells.

This clonotype was counted ten times or more. Its antigen is undetermined. CDR1 SGHDN and CDR2 FVKESK come from the germline V gene. There are 15 residues in the CDR3. V was clipped by 1 base and J by 4 bases, with 13 bases between them. TCRdb re-called the RT-PCR reads with MiXCR, one entry per CDR3 protein. The profile shows roughly 570,000 distinct CDR3 sequences, 14% of them singletons. The source of this sequence is a man aged 50 or older who received an inactivated influenza vaccine. The sequenced sample was PBMCs from blood, obtained roughly 12 days after vaccination. The genes are TRBV14 and TRBJ1-2; D remains unclear. The CDR3 DNA follows: TGTGCCAGCAGCCAAGGAGACACTTATGCCTATGGCTACACCTTC. It translates to CASSQGDTYAYGYTF.